This T cell receptor beta chain was found in a study of CD8+CD57+ T cells in acquired aplastic anemia. Study-level background: Recorded DNA amounts for sorted CD4+ and CD8+ cells had an average of roughly 3.4 ug.

Comments on this clonotype: The antigen is not known.

Patients who underwent sequencing had shown CD8+CD57+ cell expansion by flow cytometry. Blood samples were obtained from patients who had received no prior therapy. CDR1 MGHDK and CDR2 SYGVNS come from the germline V gene. This CDR3 contains 16 residues. V was clipped by 2 bases and J by 3 bases, with 14 bases between them. The study, taken as a whole, reports: Controls and patients did not differ significantly in CD8+ Simpson's diversity. Patients had approximately 29 CD8+ CDR3 sequences in common with controls (the shared set).

Genomic DNA served as template for TCR beta VDJ and CDR3 profiling. In TCRdb, the reads were re-called with MiXCR into one record per CDR3 protein. The repertoire holds 75,000 to 80,000 distinct CDR3 sequences, roughly two thirds seen once, with approximately 81% in the top ten. The J gene is TRBJ1-5, the V gene TRBV25-1; D is perhaps TRBD1 (5 bases). Material: sorted CD4+, CD8+, or CD8+CD57+ T cells (not recorded which) from PBMCs. The sequence was obtained from a human donor with aplastic anemia. CDR3 sequence (DNA): TGTGCCAGCAGTGAAGGTTGGGTACAGGACAATCAGCCCCAGCATTTT. Residues: CASSEGWVQDNQPQHF.